This entry is about one TCR beta chain. V gave up 5 bases and J gave up 1 base, with 15 bases separating them. Germline V gives CDR1 SGHTA, CDR2 FQGTGA. The CDR3 length is 17 residues. The data belong to a study of blood T cell repertoires in COVID-19. Study as a whole: The United States, Italy and Spain supplied acute and convalescent COVID-19 samples.

Original processing notes: Nucleated cell counts were estimated from reference gene primer amplification. Profiling relied on immunoSEQ multiplex PCR, and the TCRdb table lists in-frame clones only, not all of them. V and J calls and clone size are copied from that table; D and trimming were computed from the DNA. The data contain around 67,000 clones, approximately 90% of them singletons. J is TRBJ2-6 and V is TRBV7-3; a possible D gene is TRBD1 (6 bases). The source material was peripheral blood. This receptor was taken from a human donor in a cohort sampled during active COVID-19. The CDR3 sequence: CASSPRTAISGANVLTF. In DNA form, the CDR3 reads TGTGCCAGCAGCCCCCGGACAGCGATATCTGGGGCCAACGTCCTGACTTTC.